The 8 T cell receptor beta chains below all came from one sample that was sequenced in a study of blood T cell repertoires in COVID-19. Produced via immunoSEQ multiplex PCR; TCRdb's table is partial and in-frame only. Of roughly 180,000 clones detected, roughly 86% appear once; the ten largest clones hold 0.99%. Sequenced: peripheral blood. These receptors all stem from a man aged 18-30 years with acute or convalescent COVID-19.

The CDR3 spells CASSSRDRTIDGELFF. Written as DNA, the CDR3 is TGTGCCAGCAGCTCCCGGGACAGGACCATAGACGGGGAGCTGTTTTTT. The rearrangement uses TRBV9 and TRBJ2-2; 8 bases match TRBD1. With 4 bases clipped from V and 7 bases from J, the junction kept 12 bases outside the gene matches. CDR3 length: 16 amino acids. From germline, CDR1 is SGDLS and CDR2 YYNGEE.

The chain couples TRBV7-8 to TRBJ1-3, with D perhaps TRBD1 (6 bases). Germline CDR1 is SGHVS and CDR2 is FQNEAQ. The CDR3 has 17 amino acids. V lost 2 bases, J lost 0 bases, and 14 bases lay in between. The CDR3 protein is CASSLLGGQSSGNTIYF. The CDR3 region has the DNA TGTGCCAGCAGCTTATTGGGGGGGCAGTCCTCTGGAAACACCATATATTTT.

The chain combines TRBV10-3 with TRBJ1-1; TRBD1 agrees at 7 bases. Germline lookup yields CDR1 ENHRY and CDR2 SYGVKD. Unmatched junction bases numbered 2, after V lost 6 bases and J lost 4 bases. This CDR3 contains 12 residues. The CDR3 loop reads CAISGQATEAFF. For the CDR3, the DNA is TGTGCCATCAGCGGACAGGCCACTGAAGCTTTCTTT.

The genes are TRBV12-3 or TRBV12-4 and TRBJ1-2, with 9 bases that match TRBD1. The CDR3 consists of 12 residues. V shed 6 bases, J shed 7 bases, and the junction held 3 bases outside the gene matches. The DNA of the CDR3 is TGTGCCAGCAGAGGACAGGGGTCTGGCTACACCTTC. The encoded protein is CASRGQGSGYTF.

J is TRBJ1-4 and V is TRBV18, with TRBD1 matching 9 bases. The V segment lost 4 bases and the J segment 8 bases; nucleotides outside the gene matches: 8. The CDR3 runs 15 residues. The germline V gene encodes CDR1 KGHSH and CDR2 LQKENI. DNA for the CDR3: TGTGCCAGCTCACGTGGGACAGGGCAAGGAGAAAAACTGTTTTTT. It specifies CASSRGTGQGEKLFF.

This sequence joins TRBV25-1 and TRBJ2-2; D unclear. Germline CDR1 is MGHDK and CDR2 is SYGVNS. V was trimmed by 1 base and J by 1 base, leaving 7 bases between them. The CDR3 consists of 15 residues. The DNA for the CDR3 is TGTGCCAGCAGTGAATTCCCCCGGAACACCGGGGAGCTGTTTTTT. It translates to CASSEFPRNTGELFF.

About this clone: The junction and the germline gene differ at one end; a read error may be behind it. This chain links TRBV6-1 with TRBJ1-3, with 7 bases matching TRBD1. The CDR3 consists of 16 residues. Germline values: CDR1 MNHNS, CDR2 SASEGT. The CDR3 is CASSDPGQFFGNTIYF. As DNA, the CDR3 is TGTGCCAGCAGTGACCCGGGACAGTTCTTTGGAAACACTATATATTTT.

V and J are TRBV29-1 and TRBJ2-2, with 9 bases lining up with TRBD1. CDR3 length equals 14 residues. Per germline, CDR1 SQVTM and CDR2 ANQGSEA. V lost 4 bases and J lost 4; bases outside the gene matches: 4. DNA for the CDR3: TGCAGCGTTGCCGGGACAGGGAGCACCGGGGAGCTGTTTTTT. Its protein product is CSVAGTGSTGELFF.